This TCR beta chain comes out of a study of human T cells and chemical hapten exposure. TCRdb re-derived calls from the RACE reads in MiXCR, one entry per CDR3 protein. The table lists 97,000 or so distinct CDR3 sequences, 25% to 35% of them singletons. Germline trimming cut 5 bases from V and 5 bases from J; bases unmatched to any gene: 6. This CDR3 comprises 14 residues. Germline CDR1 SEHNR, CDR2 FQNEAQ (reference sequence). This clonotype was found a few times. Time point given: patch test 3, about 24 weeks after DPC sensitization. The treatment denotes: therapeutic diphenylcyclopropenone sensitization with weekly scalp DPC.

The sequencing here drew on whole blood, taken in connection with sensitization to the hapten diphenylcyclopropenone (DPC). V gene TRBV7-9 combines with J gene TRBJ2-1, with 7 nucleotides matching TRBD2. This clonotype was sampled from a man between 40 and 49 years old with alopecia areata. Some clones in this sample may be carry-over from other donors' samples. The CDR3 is CASSGRGLDNEQFF. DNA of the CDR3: TGTGCCAGCAGCGGAAGAGGACTAGACAATGAGCAGTTCTTC.